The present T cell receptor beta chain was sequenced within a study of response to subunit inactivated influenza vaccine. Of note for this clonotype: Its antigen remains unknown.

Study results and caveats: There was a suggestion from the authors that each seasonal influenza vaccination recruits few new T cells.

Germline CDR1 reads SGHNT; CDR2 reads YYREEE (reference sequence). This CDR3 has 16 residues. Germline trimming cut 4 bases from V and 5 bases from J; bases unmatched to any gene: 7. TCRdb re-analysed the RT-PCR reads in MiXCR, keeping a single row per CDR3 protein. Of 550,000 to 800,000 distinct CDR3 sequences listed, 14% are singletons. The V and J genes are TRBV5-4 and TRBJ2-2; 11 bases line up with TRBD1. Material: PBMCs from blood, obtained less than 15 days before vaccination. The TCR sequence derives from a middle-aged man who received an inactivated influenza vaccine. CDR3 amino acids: CASSPGQGAVTGELFF. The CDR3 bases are TGTGCCAGCAGCCCCGGACAGGGGGCTGTAACCGGGGAGCTGTTTTTT.